This T cell receptor (beta chain) was recovered during a study of blood T cell repertoires in COVID-19 (dated by TCRdb to about 2020). Concerning the study at large: Samples from collaborators originated in the United States, Italy and Spain and spanned both the acute and convalescent phases of COVID-19. The prospective study material was composed of cDNA or gDNA derived from T cells, B-cell-depleted T cells, or PBMCs. Subjects who had been exposed to COVID-19, were actively infected with it, or had recovered from it provided the deeply sampled blood TCRbeta repertoires that made up the dataset. The repertoires were released in a freely available public database meant as a resource for research on the immune response to SARS-CoV-2. The samples were drawn from two sources: the first 160 participants of the ongoing ImmuneRACE study, and 1,000 to 1,500 subjects contributed by 6 global collaborators. A de-identified subject ID, COVID-19 status, age in years and sex were almost always included in the sample metadata. Where available, HLA class I and class II types were taken from metadata supplied by the sample provider and were not determined by assay-based typing.

Taken from the germline V gene (reference sequence), the CDR1 and CDR2 loops are GTSNPN and SVGIG. A distance of 12 bases separates the germline ends of V and J, which lose 2 bases and 11 bases respectively. The CDR3 runs 11 residues from the cysteine to the phenylalanine. Just the 33-base CDR3 DNA is kept, in frame starting at base 1. TCRbeta CDR3 regions were amplified from genomic DNA by means of the immunoSEQ Assay, a bias-controlled multiplex PCR. The source study handled its data this way. The number of nucleated cells in each sample was estimated by amplification of reference gene primers within the assay. To quantify the absolute abundance of each unique TCRbeta CDR3 rearrangement, sequence reads were collapsed and filtered. Productive Simpson clonality was computed per sample as the square root of Simpson's diversity index over productive rearrangements. This immuneACCESS table, as held by TCRdb, lists in-frame sequences with V and J called but not all clones. Of the missing ones, under half trace to an unresolved V gene in checked studies; the others have no known cause. V, J and clone size reflect that table, while D and trimming were determined from the DNA. This sample has about 160,000 clones in its table, and 90% of those were observed once. Jointly, the top ten make up 15% to 20% of the sample.

General findings and caveats noted by the study authors: The quantity of clinical and demographic metadata differed by source and by participant and was supplied without curation.

The collaborating institutions used their own protocols to collect whole blood in K2EDTA tubes. For TCRbeta analysis, collaborators shipped samples as frozen whole blood, isolated PBMCs, or DNA extracted from either of those sample types. As regards this clone: The antigen this receptor binds is unknown. No qualities accompany the bases; no much larger clone lies one base away.

This receptor was taken from a man aged 55 to 70 with active or convalescent COVID-19. The sequenced sample consisted of peripheral blood. This receptor chain uses TRBV30 and TRBJ1-1; no D gene can be assigned with confidence. The CDR3 reads as follows: CAWSPNMGAFF. The bases are TGTGCCTGGAGTCCGAACATGGGCGCTTTCTTT.